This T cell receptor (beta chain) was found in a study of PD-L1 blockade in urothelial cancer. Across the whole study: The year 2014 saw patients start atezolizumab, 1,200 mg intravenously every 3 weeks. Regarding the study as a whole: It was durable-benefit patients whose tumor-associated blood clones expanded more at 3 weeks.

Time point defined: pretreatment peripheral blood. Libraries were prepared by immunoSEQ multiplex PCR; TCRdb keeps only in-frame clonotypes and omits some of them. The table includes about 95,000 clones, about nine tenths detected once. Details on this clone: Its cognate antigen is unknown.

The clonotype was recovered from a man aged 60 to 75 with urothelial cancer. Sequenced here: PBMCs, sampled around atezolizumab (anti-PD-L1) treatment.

The CDR3 sequence: CAWSPTGTTEAFF. The CDR3 nucleotides are TGTGCCTGGAGCCCGACAGGGACCACTGAAGCTTTCTTT. This chain links TRBV30 with TRBJ1-1; the match to TRBD1 covers 7 bases. The CDR3 totals 13 residues. CDR1 is GTSNPN and CDR2 is SVGIG in the germline V gene (reference sequence). V lost 3 bases and J lost 4; bases outside the gene matches: 5.